The 25 T cell receptor beta chains below were found in one sample sequenced in a study of untreated major depressive disorder. The study, taken as a whole, reports: Compared with controls, depressed patients showed more TRBV05-01 (Vbeta 5.1) usage in CD4+ T cells.

The assay was immunoSEQ multiplex PCR, and TCRdb's table has in-frame clones only and misses some. The repertoire holds some 25,000 clones, with around 90% as singletons. The antigens these receptors bind are not known. The specimen sequenced was CD4+ T cells from PBMCs. The receptors derive from a woman aged 30 to 39 with major depressive disorder.

The chain combines TRBV7-9 with TRBJ1-3; the D gene is possibly TRBD1 (6 bases). This CDR3 comprises 13 residues. V lost 6 bases to trimming and J lost 11 bases, with 17 bases between them. Looked up from germline, CDR1 is SEHNR and CDR2 is FQNEAQ (reference sequence). CDR3 loop: CASRPALRGPIYF. CDR3 coding DNA: TGTGCCAGCAGACCAGCTCTCAGGGGTCCCATATATTTT.

J is TRBJ2-3 and V is TRBV6-5, with a weak D call TRBD1 (6 bases). This CDR3 has 15 residues. Looked up from germline, CDR1 is MNHEY and CDR2 is SVGAGI. The ends were cut back, 4 bases at V and 2 bases at J, with 13 bases in the middle. CDR3 sequence (DNA): TGTGCCAGCAGTTCCAGACAGGCCAACACAGATACGCAGTATTTT. It is translated as CASSSRQANTDTQYF.

The chain carries TRBV5-6 and TRBJ2-1; D perhaps matches TRBD1 (6 bases). Germline V CDR1 and CDR2: SGHDT, YYEEEE. The V end was cut by 2 bases, the J end by 3 bases, with 12 bases between. There are 15 residues in the CDR3. The CDR3 region is CASSFGTNYYNEQFF. CDR3 nucleotide sequence: TGTGCCAGCAGCTTCGGGACAAACTACTACAATGAGCAGTTCTTC.

CDR3 residues: CASSFSVAETYEQYF. The CDR3 bases are TGTGCCAGCAGCTTTAGCGTGGCGGAGACCTACGAGCAGTACTTC. The chain links TRBV7-9 to TRBJ2-7, with a weak D call TRBD2 (5 bases). The V end lost 3 bases, the J end lost 2 bases, and 14 bases lay between the germline ends. CDR3 length: 15 residues. Germline lookup yields CDR1 SEHNR and CDR2 FQNEAQ (reference sequence).

The genes are TRBV7-2 and TRBJ1-4, with 9 bases matching TRBD1. CDR3 size: 15 residues. Germline V gene sequence: CDR1 SGHTA, CDR2 FQGNSA. Trimming at V came to 3 bases and at J to 5 bases, leaving 4 bases not matched to a gene. The CDR3 protein is CASSLSGTGNEKLFF. CDR3 in DNA: TGTGCCAGCAGCTTGTCCGGGACAGGGAATGAAAAACTGTTTTTT.

The chain uses TRBV6-5 and TRBJ2-5; 9 bases are a match to TRBD2. Looked up from germline, CDR1 is MNHEY and CDR2 is SVGAGI. This CDR3 spans 13 amino acids. V shed 7 bases and J 10 bases; nucleotides not matched to a gene: 10. For the CDR3, the DNA is TGTGCCAGCAAGACTAGCGGAGCGGTTGGCCAGTACTTC. Its translation: CASKTSGAVGQYF.

The chain carries TRBV6-4 and TRBJ2-1; 9 bases fit TRBD2. The V gene end was trimmed by 0 bases and the J gene end by 4 bases; junction bases not matched to a gene: 1. Germline CDR1 is MRHNA and CDR2 is SNTAGT. The CDR3 extends over 15 amino acids. DNA of the CDR3: TGTGCCAGCAGTGACTCTGCGGGGGGGTACAATGAGCAGTTCTTC. Translation: CASSDSAGGYNEQFF.

The chain carries TRBV19 and TRBJ1-1; 8 bases are shared with TRBD1. Looked up from germline, CDR1 is LNHDA and CDR2 is SQIVND (reference sequence). The junction had 7 bases not matched to a gene; V was cut back by 6 bases and J by 1 base. The CDR3 is 15 amino acids. CDR3: CASRSRDRPNTEAFF. Written as DNA, the CDR3 is TGTGCCAGTAGGTCCCGGGACAGGCCGAACACTGAAGCTTTCTTT.

The rearrangement joins TRBV19 to TRBJ2-7; 7 nucleotides agree with TRBD2. The CDR3 covers 18 residues. Germline loops: CDR1 LNHDA, CDR2 SQIVND (reference sequence). The V gene end was trimmed by 2 bases and the J gene end by 1 base; junction bases not matched to a gene: 14. The CDR3 coding sequence is TGTGCCAGTAGTATATTCCACTCGAGAGCGGGACTGTCCTACGAGCAGTACTTC. It specifies CASSIFHSRAGLSYEQYF.

The chain uses TRBV7-9 and TRBJ1-4; the match to TRBD1 covers 7 bases. The CDR3 extends over 12 amino acids. After removal of 6 bases from V and 10 bases from J, the junction contained 5 bases not matched to a gene. The germline V gene has CDR1 SEHNR and CDR2 FQNEAQ (reference sequence). In DNA form, the CDR3 reads TGTGCCAGCAGGGTTTCAGGGGGAAAACTGTTTTTT. Its translation is CASRVSGGKLFF. Together with reference TRBV7-9 and TRBJ1-4, the CDR3 gives the full variable domain: DTGVSQNPRHKITKRGQNVTFRCDPISEHNRLYWYRQTLGQGPEFLTYFQNEAQLEKSRLLSDRFSAERPKGSFSTLEIQRTEQGDSAMYLCASRVSGGKLFFGSGTQLSVL.

V is TRBV6-1 and J is TRBJ1-4; no definite D call. This CDR3 contains 13 residues. Between the trimmed V and J ends, which lost 5 bases and 8 bases, there was a span of 12 bases. CDR1 and CDR2 from the germline V gene are MNHNS and SASEGT. CDR3 in DNA: TGTGCCAGCAGTCCCCCGGAGGAGGAAAAACTGTTTTTT. This gives the protein CASSPPEEEKLFF.

V and J are TRBV18 and TRBJ1-1; no firm D call. The CDR3 extends over 13 amino acids. CDR1 KGHSH and CDR2 LQKENI come from the germline V gene. Between the trimmed V and J ends, which lost 6 bases and 2 bases, there was a span of 10 bases. CDR3 nucleotide sequence: TGTGCCAGCTCCCTGGACGCCAACACTGAAGCTTTCTTT. Its translation: CASSLDANTEAFF.

The chain joins TRBV27 to TRBJ1-2, with a possible D match to TRBD1 (5 bases). V was trimmed by 3 bases and J by 0 bases, leaving 8 bases between them. Germline CDR1 and CDR2: MNHEY and SMNVEV (reference sequence). This CDR3 is 14 amino acids long. CDR3 DNA sequence: TGTGCCAGCAGTTTTGGGGGTGCTAACTATGGCTACACCTTC. Protein: CASSFGGANYGYTF.

The chain is built from TRBV5-8 and TRBJ1-2; no reliable D call. V was clipped by 4 bases and J by 3 bases, with 7 bases between them. Germline V lookup: CDR1 SGHTS, CDR2 YDEGEE. This CDR3 is 12 amino acids long. CDR3 protein: CASSRQDYGYTF. For the CDR3, the DNA is TGTGCCAGCAGCAGGCAGGACTATGGCTACACCTTC.

V gene TRBV4-2 combines with J gene TRBJ1-3; 8 bases are a match to TRBD1. The CDR3 is made up of 16 amino acids. The germline V gene encodes CDR1 LGHNA and CDR2 YNFKEQ. V shed 4 bases and J 2 bases; nucleotides not matched to a gene: 7. The CDR3 bases are TGTGCCAGCAGCCCTTTGGGCAGGGGGCCTGGAAACACCATATATTTT. This sequence encodes CASSPLGRGPGNTIYF.

The genes are TRBV10-3 and TRBJ1-5; the D is unclear. The CDR3 runs 16 residues. Germline V CDR1 and CDR2: ENHRY, SYGVKD. The V and J ends lost 0 bases and 5 bases respectively, with 14 bases between them. The CDR3 loop is CAISESAPSRYQPQHF. The CDR3 nucleotides are TGTGCCATCAGTGAGTCGGCACCCTCGCGATATCAGCCCCAGCATTTT.

As DNA, the CDR3 is TGTGCCAGCAGCTCCAGAACAGGGGGCGGGGAGCTGTTTTTT. This sequence encodes CASSSRTGGGELFF. V gene TRBV11-3 combines with J gene TRBJ2-2; 8 nucleotides agree with TRBD1. Germline CDR1 SGHNT, CDR2 YENEEA. The J segment lost 7 bases and the V segment lost 4 bases, leaving 5 bases of the junction unmatched. The CDR3 consists of 14 residues.

V gene TRBV5-1 combines with J gene TRBJ1-2, with D unresolved. V was cut by 4 bases and J by 5 bases, with 6 bases left in between. This CDR3 comprises 11 residues. Per germline, CDR1 SGHRS and CDR2 YFSETQ. For the CDR3, the DNA is TGCGCCAGCAGCGACGAGTATGGCTACACCTTC. Amino acids: CASSDEYGYTF.

The chain has TRBV6-5 and TRBJ1-1; 8 bases map to TRBD1. Trimming cost V 5 bases and J 7 bases; bases outside gene matches: 9. Germline CDR1 reads MNHEY; CDR2 reads SVGAGI. The CDR3 consists of 14 residues. Here the CDR3 DNA reads TGTGCCAGCAGTCCACGGACAGGGCGGGTTGAAGCTTTCTTT. Translation gives CASSPRTGRVEAFF.

In its sample, this clone was seen a few times. The chain carries TRBV19 and TRBJ1-2, with D possibly TRBD1 on 5 matching bases. The CDR3 sequence is 11 residues long. The ends were cut back, 6 bases at V and 7 bases at J, with 9 bases in the middle. The germline CDR1 and CDR2 sequences are LNHDA and SQIVND (reference sequence). Here the CDR3 DNA reads TGTGCCAGTAGCGGGGCTGGTGGCTACACCTTC. Translating gives CASSGAGGYTF.

The V and J genes are TRBV5-6 and TRBJ1-5; D ambiguous. Germline loops: CDR1 SGHDT, CDR2 YYEEEE. This CDR3 contains 13 residues. Trimming took off 0 bases at V and 6 bases at J, with 7 bases between the two ends. The CDR3 DNA reads TGTGCCAGCAGCTTGGCAGGAGGTCAGCCCCAGCATTTT. This codes for CASSLAGGQPQHF.

The chain uses TRBV10-2 and TRBJ1-6, with D possibly matching TRBD1 (5 bases). Trimming took 6 bases from V and 6 from J, leaving 15 bases between them. The CDR3 is 15 residues long. Germline CDR1 is WSHSY and CDR2 is SAAADI. The DNA of the CDR3 is TGCGCCAGCAGCGATCCCTGGACATTTAATTCACCCCTCCACTTT. It codes for CASSDPWTFNSPLHF.

The rearrangement links TRBV6-4 to TRBJ2-2; D gene unclear. Germline CDR1 MRHNA, CDR2 SNTAGT. This CDR3 contains 14 residues. V dropped 2 bases and J dropped 7 bases, with 11 bases sitting between them. CDR3 sequence: CASSDRPDGGELFF. CDR3 bases: TGTGCCAGCAGTGACAGACCTGATGGCGGGGAGCTGTTTTTT.

The chain has TRBV15 and TRBJ2-3; D call uncertain. The CDR3 contains 16 residues. Germline V gene data show CDR1 as LNHNV and CDR2 as YYDKDF (reference sequence). The V end was cut by 0 bases, the J end by 6 bases, with 16 bases between. The CDR3 DNA is TGTGCCACCAGCAGAGAAATTAGTACTGAAGGGGATACGCAGTATTTT. Translated: CATSREISTEGDTQYF.

This clone turned up a few times. The rearrangement joins TRBV12-2 to TRBJ1-4. TRBV12-2 is marked as a pseudogene. The CDR3 has 17 amino acids. The CDR3 loop is CASRSWTATATNEKLFF. CDR3 in DNA: TGTGCAAGTCGCTCCTGGACCGCTACCGCAACTAATGAAAAACTGTTTTTT.